The entry that follows covers one T cell receptor beta chain sequence. The antigen remains unidentified. HIV-positive participants were all treated in the United States. The CDR3 has 12 amino acids. The germline gives CDR1 SQVTM, CDR2 ANQGSEA. V gave up 3 bases and J gave up 2 bases, with 8 bases separating them. This sample is part of a study of long-term antiretroviral therapy in people with HIV. Regarding the study as a whole: Narrower CDR3 length ranges marked HIV repertoires relative to controls. Clones that expanded before ART (that is, prior to treatment) dominated the repertoire at all time points.

Assay version v3.0 of immunoSEQ was used, and it was run at survey level. Sequencing had a target that covered about 40,000-55,000 T-cell genomes per sample. Sequencing used immunoSEQ multiplex PCR; TCRdb keeps in-frame clones, though not all of them. The data contain 20,000 to 30,000 clones, about 83% of them singletons. The chain couples TRBV29-1 to TRBJ2-7; a weak D match, TRBD1 (5 bases). This receptor was taken from a man aged 35-49 years with HIV. The sample in question was unsorted PBMCs, obtained 4.8 to 5 years after starting antiretroviral therapy. Written as DNA, the CDR3 is TGCAGCGTTGAGGGCAGGGCCTACGAGCAGTACTTC. Its protein product is CSVEGRAYEQYF.